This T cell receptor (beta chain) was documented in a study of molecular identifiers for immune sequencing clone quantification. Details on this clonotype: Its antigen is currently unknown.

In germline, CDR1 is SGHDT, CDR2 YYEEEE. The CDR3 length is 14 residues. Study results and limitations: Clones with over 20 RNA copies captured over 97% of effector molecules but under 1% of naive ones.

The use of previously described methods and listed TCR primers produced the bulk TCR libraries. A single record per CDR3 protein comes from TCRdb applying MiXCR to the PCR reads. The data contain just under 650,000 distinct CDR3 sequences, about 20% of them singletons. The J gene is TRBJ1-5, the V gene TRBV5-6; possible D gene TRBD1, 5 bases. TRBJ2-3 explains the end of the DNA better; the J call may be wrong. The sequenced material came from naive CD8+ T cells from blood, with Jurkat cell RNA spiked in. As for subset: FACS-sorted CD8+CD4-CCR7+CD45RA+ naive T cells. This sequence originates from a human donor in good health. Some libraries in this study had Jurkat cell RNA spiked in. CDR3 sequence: CASSFLTANQPQYF. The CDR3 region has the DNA TGTGCCAGCAGCTTCTTGACAGCCAATCAGCCCCAGTATTTT.